The 17 T cell receptor beta chains given below trace back to one sample, sequenced in a study of T cell repertoires in cytomegalovirus infection. One entry per CDR3 protein results from TCRdb running MiXCR on the reads. The table lists approximately 500,000 distinct CDR3 sequences, 26% of them singletons. Sequenced: PBMCs. Receptor source: a human donor in good health (CMV status not recorded). Some clones in this sample may be carry-over from other donors' samples.

The chain is built from TRBV5-1 and TRBJ2-7; possible D gene TRBD1, 6 bases. Germline V gene data show CDR1 as SGHRS and CDR2 as YFSETQ. V lost 4 bases and J 3 bases, leaving 17 bases between the germline ends. The CDR3 is 15 amino acids. Here the CDR3 reads CASSTDGQTGYEQYF. In nucleotides, the CDR3 is TGCGCCAGCAGCACCGATGGACAGACTGGCTACGAGCAGTACTTC. The full variable domain, with the rest looked up from reference TRBV5-1 and TRBJ2-7, is KAGVTQTPRYLIKTRGQQVTLSCSPISGHRSVSWYQQTPGQGLQFLFEYFSETQRNKGNFPGRFSGRQFSNSRSEMNVSTLELGDSALYLCASSTDGQTGYEQYFGPGTRLTVT.

The sample holds a few counts of this clonotype. V gene TRBV27 combines with J gene TRBJ1-2; TRBD1 aligns across 7 bases. Germline loops: CDR1 MNHEY, CDR2 SMNVEV (reference sequence). Trimming at V came to 5 bases and at J to 2 bases, leaving 11 bases not matched to a gene. The CDR3 sequence is 16 residues long. Here the CDR3 DNA reads TGTGCCAGCAGTCGCCGGACAGGAGGAGGGAACTATGGCTACACCTTC. Encoded protein: CASSRRTGGGNYGYTF.

The chain recombines TRBV20-1 with TRBJ1-5; 10 bases are a match to TRBD1. The CDR3 covers 16 residues. From germline, CDR1 is DFQATT and CDR2 SNEGSKA (reference sequence). J was trimmed by 3 bases and V by 6 bases; bases with no gene match: 11. CDR3 DNA sequence: TGCAGTGCCCGGGCTGGGACAGGGGTTACCAATCAGCCCCAGCATTTT. Its translation is CSARAGTGVTNQPQHF.

This clonotype occurred many times. The chain has TRBV7-2 and TRBJ1-5; D is possibly TRBD1 (6 bases). This CDR3 comprises 16 residues. Trimming pared 4 bases from V and 1 base from J, leaving 14 bases between. Germline CDR1 SGHTA, CDR2 FQGNSA. CDR3 nucleotide sequence: TGTGCCAGCAGCTCCGGGGGGGCAGTAAGCAATCAGCCCCAGCATTTT. It yields the protein CASSSGGAVSNQPQHF.

This clonotype has at least ten counts. The chain couples TRBV12-3 or TRBV12-4 to TRBJ1-5; 7 nucleotides agree with TRBD1. The CDR3 is 13 amino acids. The junction had 4 bases not matched to a gene; V was cut back by 7 bases and J by 4 bases. The CDR3: CASMGQTNQPQHF. CDR3 coding DNA: TGTGCCAGCATGGGACAGACTAATCAGCCCCAGCATTTT.

This clonotype was found a few times. The chain uses TRBV23-1 and TRBJ2-7; D possibly matches TRBD1 or TRBD2 (5 bases each). TRBV23-1 is assigned to the ORF class and has an uncertain function. This CDR3 comprises 13 residues. Trimming removed 9 bases at V and 7 bases at J, with 19 bases between. The CDR3 region has the DNA TGCGCCAGGGGGACGCAGCCGCAATGGGAGCAGTACGTC. Translating gives CARGTQPQWEQYV.

This clonotype was seen only a few times. V gene TRBV7-9 combines with J gene TRBJ2-7; D uncertain. Germline CDR1 is SEHNR and CDR2 is FQNEAQ (reference sequence). This CDR3 has 13 amino acids. Trimming pared 6 bases from V and 0 bases from J, leaving 9 bases between. The DNA of the CDR3 is TGTGCCAGCAGAACCAAGAGCTCCTACGAGCAGTACTTC. This encodes CASRTKSSYEQYF.

Only a few counts were recorded for this clonotype. V usage is TRBV7-9 and J usage is TRBJ1-5; tentatively, D is TRBD1 (6 bases). This CDR3 is built from 13 residues. V was shortened by 5 bases and J by 9 bases, with 14 bases between the two germline ends. In germline, CDR1 is SEHNR, CDR2 FQNEAQ (reference sequence). The CDR3 reads CASSQNRDRPQHF. DNA for the CDR3: TGTGCCAGCAGCCAGAACAGGGATCGGCCCCAGCATTTT.

Only a few counts were recorded for this clonotype. The chain recombines TRBV20-1 with TRBJ2-2; the match to TRBD2 covers 15 bases. From germline, CDR1 is DFQATT and CDR2 SNEGSKA (reference sequence). V gave up 4 bases and J gave up 1 base; unmatched junction bases: 4. The length of the CDR3 is 17 residues. CDR3 region: CSATRGLAGGNTGELFF. CDR3 DNA sequence: TGCAGTGCTACCAGGGGACTAGCGGGAGGGAACACCGGGGAGCTGTTTTTT.

This clonotype was counted at least ten times. The rearrangement joins TRBV12-3 or TRBV12-4 to TRBJ1-3, with no clear D. The CDR3 is made up of 15 amino acids. Trimming took off 6 bases at V and 4 bases at J, with 16 bases between the two ends. CDR3 protein: CASRGQANPGNTIYF. The DNA of the CDR3 is TGTGCCAGCAGGGGCCAGGCCAACCCAGGAAACACCATATATTTT.

This clonotype was counted between two and nine times. The chain joins TRBV10-3 to TRBJ1-1, with unresolved D. The CDR3 extends over 13 amino acids. The germline CDR1 and CDR2 sequences are ENHRY and SYGVKD. The V end was cut by 1 base, the J end by 3 bases, with 6 bases between. The DNA for the CDR3 is TGTGCCATCAGTGAGTTAATAGACACTGAAGCTTTCTTT. It specifies CAISELIDTEAFF.

This clonotype appeared a single time. The V gene is TRBV9, the J gene TRBJ2-1; perhaps TRBD2 as D (6 bases). V shed 5 bases and J shed 4 bases, with 13 bases lying between them. This CDR3 has 14 amino acids. Germline-derived CDR1 and CDR2 are SGDLS and YYNGEE. The CDR3 reads CASSAGGEYNEQFF. In DNA form, the CDR3 reads TGTGCCAGCAGTGCGGGCGGGGAGTACAATGAGCAGTTCTTC.

Only a few counts were recorded for this clonotype. The V and J genes are TRBV12-3 or TRBV12-4 and TRBJ2-5; D is ambiguous. The germline V and J ends were trimmed by 7 bases and 5 bases, with 17 bases remaining between them. The CDR3 length is 14 residues. This CDR3 reads CASNRLGVGETQYF. As DNA, the CDR3 is TGTGCCAGCAACCGATTAGGCGTTGGGGAGACCCAGTACTTC.

V and J are TRBV4-3 and TRBJ2-1; D is undetermined. CDR3 length equals 14 residues. Trimming cost V 6 bases and J 1 base, with 10 bases left between them. Looked up from germline, CDR1 is LGHNA and CDR2 is YSLEER. The CDR3 nucleotides are TGCGCCAGCAGGGTTTTAACGTCCTACAATGAGCAGTTCTTC. It is translated as CASRVLTSYNEQFF.

The V and J genes are TRBV5-4 and TRBJ2-1; D is uncertain. CDR1 and CDR2 from the germline V gene are SGHNT and YYREEE (reference sequence). V lost 4 bases to trimming and J lost 5 bases, with 10 bases between them. The CDR3 sequence is 13 residues long. Here the CDR3 reads CASSRFNDNEQFF. CDR3 coding DNA: TGTGCCAGCAGCCGATTCAACGACAATGAGCAGTTCTTC.

V is TRBV6-1 and J is TRBJ1-5; a weak D match, TRBD1 (5 bases). The CDR3 consists of 14 residues. With 7 bases removed from V and 6 bases from J, the gap between germline ends came to 16 bases. Per germline, CDR1 MNHNS and CDR2 SASEGT. This CDR3 reads CASTSGGRAQPQHF. The CDR3 nucleotides read TGTGCCAGCACGTCTGGGGGAAGGGCTCAGCCCCAGCATTTT.

This clonotype has only a few counts. This chain connects TRBV11-1 to TRBJ2-7, with a possible D match to TRBD1 (6 bases). V lost 2 bases to trimming and J lost 2 bases, with 16 bases between them. Germline V gene sequence: CDR1 SGHAT, CDR2 FQDESV (reference sequence). The CDR3 has 16 amino acids. CDR3: CASSLPPDRKTYEQYF. The CDR3 DNA reads as TGTGCCAGCAGCTTACCCCCGGACAGAAAGACCTACGAGCAGTACTTC. Full variable domain (outside the CDR3, taken from reference TRBV11-1 and TRBJ2-7): EAEVAQSPRYKITEKSQAVAFWCDPISGHATLYWYRQILGQGPELLVQFQDESVVDDSQLPKDRFSAERLKGVDSTLKIQPAELGDSAMYLCASSLPPDRKTYEQYFGPGTRLTVT.